These T cell receptor beta chains were read from a single sample in a study of response to subunit inactivated influenza vaccine. TCRdb ran MiXCR on the RT-PCR reads and lists one entry per CDR3 protein. This table holds more than 200,000 distinct CDR3 sequences, 12% found once. The starting material was non-naive T cells sorted from PBMCs, obtained approximately 15 days before vaccination. The receptors were sampled from a man in his fifties who received an inactivated influenza vaccine. The CDR3 runs from the conserved cysteine through the conserved F or W. Size values are once, few and many counts, or a class for expanded clones, and some rows have none.

V gene | clone size | CDR3 protein
TRBV12-3/TRBV12-4 | many | CASSASGKGEQFF
TRBV7-3 | NA | CASRVGQGRTGELFF
TRBV12-3/TRBV12-4 | many | CASSLSGGNAEAFF
TRBV7-2 | many | CASSSQTSGHNEQFF
TRBV12-3/TRBV12-4 | few | CASSRAGGPYNEQFF
TRBV2 | few | CASSFLVVGQGQQETQYF
TRBV6-6 | NA | CASSRHPTDTQYF
TRBV10-3 | few | CAISRPFQETQYF
TRBV12-3/TRBV12-4 | few | CASSLVSRYEQYF
TRBV5-1 | NA | CASKGTPSYEQYF
TRBV20-1 | many | CSARTSGTEGYNEQFF
TRBV10-3 | few | CAIRGDSGSSEQYF
TRBV12-3/TRBV12-4 | NA | CASSLAGGLRDQPQHF
TRBV28 | few | CASSPGTGYYFPKNIQYF
TRBV20-1 | few | CSARDLGEETQYF
TRBV5-1 | NA | CASSLVADGEETQYF
TRBV4-3 | few | CASSPRTGMYYGYTF
TRBV12-3/TRBV12-4 | NA | CASSPAGTQYQETQYF
TRBV19 | NA | CASSINGGYETQYF
TRBV5-1 | NA | CASSSAQTTGELFF
TRBV6-5 | many | CASSWTGNTEAFF
TRBV7-2 | NA | CASHPRGGNEQFF
TRBV20-1 | few | CSARSGPSTDTQYF
TRBV20-1 | many | CSAPGTAYNEQFF
TRBV3-1 | NA | CASSQMRQGHEQYF
TRBV12-3/TRBV12-4 | many | CASSYGGGRNEQFF
TRBV20-1 | NA | CSGQWGRDYEQYF
TRBV24-1 | many | CATSDFSSLFF
TRBV20-1 | NA | CSAQRLALYEQYF
TRBV10-3 | many | CAISEWGTTYEQYF
TRBV4-2 | many | CASSQDSTLAGREQYF
TRBV6-1 | many | CASSGGGRNQPQHF
TRBV4-3 | NA | CASSPETGNTEAFF
TRBV5-6 | few | CASSLMLGPETQYF
TRBV5-1 | many | CASSLGLATSTDTQYF
TRBV3-1 | few | CASSPRRRTNTEAFF
TRBV5-1 | many | CASSATPGQGKMNTEAFF
TRBV2 | many | CASRALAGGTGELFF
TRBV5-4 | NA | CASSRTSGSYNEQFF
TRBV20-1 | NA | CSASSGRGRETQYF
TRBV6-5 | NA | CASSYGAALAKNIQYF
TRBV12-3/TRBV12-4 | few | CASSSSSGRAYSEQFF
TRBV20-1 | many | CSATGGHTDTQYF
TRBV7-3 | many | CASSSRGLAGGPGFNEQFF
TRBV6-5 | many | CASRSNTEAFF
TRBV5-1 | few | CASSLVGPSAYEQYF
TRBV19 | NA | CASRRTLNQPQHF
TRBV7-7 | many | CASSRGTGGTDTQYF
TRBV27 | NA | CASSFQGAGMPYNSPLHF
TRBV29-1 | many | CSVRDRGRQETQYF
TRBV4-1 | few | CASSQGPRTGDNEQFF
TRBV11-3 | once | CASSLSGEITDTQYF
TRBV14 | many | CASSQVPGNEQFF
TRBV20-1 | many | CSARTAYEQYF
TRBV7-9 | few | CASSPQGSAKNIQYF
TRBV6-5 | many | CASSYASGATYGYTF
TRBV6-6 | many | CASSYSRQNEQYF